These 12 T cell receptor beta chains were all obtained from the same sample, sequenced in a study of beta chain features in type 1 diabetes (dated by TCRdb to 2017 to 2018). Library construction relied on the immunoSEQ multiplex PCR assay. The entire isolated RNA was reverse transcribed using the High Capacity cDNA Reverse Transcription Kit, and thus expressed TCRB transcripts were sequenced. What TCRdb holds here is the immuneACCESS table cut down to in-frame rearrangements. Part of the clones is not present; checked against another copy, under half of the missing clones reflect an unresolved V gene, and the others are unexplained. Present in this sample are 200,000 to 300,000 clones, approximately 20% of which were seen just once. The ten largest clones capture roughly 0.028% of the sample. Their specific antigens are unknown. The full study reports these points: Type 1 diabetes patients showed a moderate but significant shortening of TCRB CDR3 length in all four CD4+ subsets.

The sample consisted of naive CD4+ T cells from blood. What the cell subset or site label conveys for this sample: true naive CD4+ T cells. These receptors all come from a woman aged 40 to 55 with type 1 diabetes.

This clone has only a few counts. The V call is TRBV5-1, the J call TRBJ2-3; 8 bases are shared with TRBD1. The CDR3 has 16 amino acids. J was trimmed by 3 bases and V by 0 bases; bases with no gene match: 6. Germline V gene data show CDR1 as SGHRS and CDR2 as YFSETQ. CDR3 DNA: TGCGCCAGCAGCTTGGAGACAGGGGCCAATACAGATACGCAGTATTTT. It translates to CASSLETGANTDTQYF.

CDR3 bases: TGCGCCAGCAGCCAATGGACTAGCGGGAGGGCTAATGAGCAGTTCTTC. It specifies CASSQWTSGRANEQFF. J is TRBJ2-1 and V is TRBV4-3; 15 bases line up with TRBD2. CDR1 is LGHNA and CDR2 is YSLEER in the germline V gene. CDR3 length: 16 amino acids. The ends lost 2 bases at V and 7 bases at J; junction bases unmatched: 3.

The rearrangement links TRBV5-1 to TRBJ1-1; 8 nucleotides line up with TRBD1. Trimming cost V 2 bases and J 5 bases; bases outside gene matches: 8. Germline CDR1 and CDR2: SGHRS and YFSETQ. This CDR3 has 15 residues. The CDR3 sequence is CASSFRARGRTEAFF. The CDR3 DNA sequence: TGCGCCAGCAGCTTCAGGGCCAGGGGGCGGACTGAAGCTTTCTTT.

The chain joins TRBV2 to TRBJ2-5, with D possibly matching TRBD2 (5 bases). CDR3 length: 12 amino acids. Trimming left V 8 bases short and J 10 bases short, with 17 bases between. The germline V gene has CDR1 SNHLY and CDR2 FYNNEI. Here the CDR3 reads CASGYSTRVQYF. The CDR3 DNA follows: TGTGCCAGCGGGTACTCCACGAGGGTCCAGTACTTC.

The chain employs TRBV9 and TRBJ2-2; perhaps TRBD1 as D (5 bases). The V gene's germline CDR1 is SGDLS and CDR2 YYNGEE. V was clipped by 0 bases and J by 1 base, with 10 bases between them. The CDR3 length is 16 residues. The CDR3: CASSVAQGQNTGELFF. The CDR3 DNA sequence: TGTGCCAGCAGCGTAGCGCAGGGCCAGAACACCGGGGAGCTGTTTTTT.

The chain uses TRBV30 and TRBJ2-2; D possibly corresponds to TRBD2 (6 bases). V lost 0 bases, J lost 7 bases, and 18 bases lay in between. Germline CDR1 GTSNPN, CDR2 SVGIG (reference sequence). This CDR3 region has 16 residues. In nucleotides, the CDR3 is TGTGCCTGGAGTGTACGGGCCAGGAGGGCTAGCGGGGAGCTGTTTTTT. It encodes CAWSVRARRASGELFF.

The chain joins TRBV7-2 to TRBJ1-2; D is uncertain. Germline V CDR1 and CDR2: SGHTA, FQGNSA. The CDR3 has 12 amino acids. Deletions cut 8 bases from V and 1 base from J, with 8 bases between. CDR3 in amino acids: CASWSFNYGYTF. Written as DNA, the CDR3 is TGTGCCAGCTGGAGTTTTAACTATGGCTACACCTTC.

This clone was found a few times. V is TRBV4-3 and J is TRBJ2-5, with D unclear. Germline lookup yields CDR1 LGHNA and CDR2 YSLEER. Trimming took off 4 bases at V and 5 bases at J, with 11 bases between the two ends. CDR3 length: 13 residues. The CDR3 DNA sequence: TGCGCCAGCAGCCGAGCTAGGTGGGAGACCCAGTACTTC. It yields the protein CASSRARWETQYF.

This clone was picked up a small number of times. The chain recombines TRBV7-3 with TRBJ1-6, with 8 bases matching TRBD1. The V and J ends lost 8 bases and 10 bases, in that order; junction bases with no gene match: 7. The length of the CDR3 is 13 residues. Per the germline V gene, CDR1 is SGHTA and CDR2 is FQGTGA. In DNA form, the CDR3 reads TGTGCCAGCGGCCAGGGGGCTAACTCACCCCTCCACTTT. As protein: CASGQGANSPLHF. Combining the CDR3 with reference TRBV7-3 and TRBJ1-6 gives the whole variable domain GAGVSQTPSNKVTEKGKYVELRCDPISGHTALYWYRQSLGQGPEFLIYFQGTGAADDSGLPNDRFFAVRPEGSVSTLKIQRTERGDSAVYLCASGQGANSPLHFGNGTRLTVT.

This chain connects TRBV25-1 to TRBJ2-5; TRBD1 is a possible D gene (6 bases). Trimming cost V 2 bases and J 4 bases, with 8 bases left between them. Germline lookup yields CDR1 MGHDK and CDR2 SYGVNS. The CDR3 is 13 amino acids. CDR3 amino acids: CASSEPQGETQYF. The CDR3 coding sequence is TGTGCCAGCAGTGAACCACAGGGAGAGACCCAGTACTTC.

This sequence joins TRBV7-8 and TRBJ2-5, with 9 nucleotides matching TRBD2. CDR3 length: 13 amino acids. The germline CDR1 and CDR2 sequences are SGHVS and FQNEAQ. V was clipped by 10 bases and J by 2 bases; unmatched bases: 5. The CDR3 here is CATAGGRQETQYF. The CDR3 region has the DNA TGTGCCACCGCGGGGGGGCGGCAAGAGACCCAGTACTTC. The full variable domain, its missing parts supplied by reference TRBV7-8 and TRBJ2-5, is GAGVSQSPRYKVAKRGQDVALRCDPISGHVSLFWYQQALGQGPEFLTYFQNEAQLDKSGLPSDRFFAERPEGSVSTLKIQRTQQEDSAVYLCATAGGRQETQYFGPGTRLLVL.

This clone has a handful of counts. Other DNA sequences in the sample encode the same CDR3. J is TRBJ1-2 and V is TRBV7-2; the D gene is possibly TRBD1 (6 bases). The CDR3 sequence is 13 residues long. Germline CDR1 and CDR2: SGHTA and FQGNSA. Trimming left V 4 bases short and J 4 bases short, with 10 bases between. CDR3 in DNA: TGTGCCAGCAGCTCCCGGGACACCTATGGCTACACCTTC. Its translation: CASSSRDTYGYTF.